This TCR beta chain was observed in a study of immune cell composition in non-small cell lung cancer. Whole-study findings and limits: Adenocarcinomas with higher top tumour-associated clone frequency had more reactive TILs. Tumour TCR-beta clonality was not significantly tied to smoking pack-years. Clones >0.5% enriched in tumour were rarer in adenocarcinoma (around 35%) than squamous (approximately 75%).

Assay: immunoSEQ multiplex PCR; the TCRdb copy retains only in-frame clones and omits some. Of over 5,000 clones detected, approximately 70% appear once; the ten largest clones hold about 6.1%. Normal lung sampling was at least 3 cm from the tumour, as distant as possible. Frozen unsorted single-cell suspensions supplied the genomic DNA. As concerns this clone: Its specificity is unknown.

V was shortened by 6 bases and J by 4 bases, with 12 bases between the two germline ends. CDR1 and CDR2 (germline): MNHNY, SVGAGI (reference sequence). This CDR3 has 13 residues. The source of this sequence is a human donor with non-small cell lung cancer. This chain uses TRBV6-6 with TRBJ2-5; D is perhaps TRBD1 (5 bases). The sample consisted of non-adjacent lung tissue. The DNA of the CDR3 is TGTGCCAGCAGGCCACAGGTACCAGAGACCCAGTACTTC. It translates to CASRPQVPETQYF.